This T cell receptor (beta chain) originates from a study of control samples from healthy donors and cancer patients. The method was immunoSEQ multiplex PCR; TCRdb's version includes in-frame clones alone and lacks a portion of them. The table records under 450,000 clones, around 90% of them present only once. Sequencing was performed on PBMCs. The sequence was obtained from a man aged 35-49 years with head and neck cancer.

CDR3 sequence: CASERQGGIGPLEAFF. The CDR3 DNA reads TGTGCCAGTGAGCGACAGGGGGGTATAGGACCCCTGGAAGCTTTCTTT. The chain joins TRBV19 to TRBJ1-1; 9 nucleotides align to TRBD1. The ends lost 8 bases at V and 8 bases at J; junction bases unmatched: 18. This CDR3 is 16 amino acids long. Germline V gene sequence: CDR1 LNHDA, CDR2 SQIVND (reference sequence).